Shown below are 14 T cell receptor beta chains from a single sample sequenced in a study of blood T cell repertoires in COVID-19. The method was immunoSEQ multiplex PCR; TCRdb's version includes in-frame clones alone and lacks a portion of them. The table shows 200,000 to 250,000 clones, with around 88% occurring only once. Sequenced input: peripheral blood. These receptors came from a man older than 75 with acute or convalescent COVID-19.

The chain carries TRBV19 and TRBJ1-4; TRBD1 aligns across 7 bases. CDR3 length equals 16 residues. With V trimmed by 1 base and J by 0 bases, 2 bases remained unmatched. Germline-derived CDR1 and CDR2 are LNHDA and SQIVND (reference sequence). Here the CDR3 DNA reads TGTGCCAGTAGTATAGGCACAGGGGCAACTAATGAAAAACTGTTTTTT. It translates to CASSIGTGATNEKLFF.

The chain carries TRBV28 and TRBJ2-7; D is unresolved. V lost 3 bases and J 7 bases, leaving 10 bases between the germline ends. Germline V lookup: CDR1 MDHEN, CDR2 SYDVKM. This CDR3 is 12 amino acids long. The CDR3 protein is CASSFAAWEQYF. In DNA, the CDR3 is TGTGCCAGCAGTTTTGCCGCGTGGGAGCAGTACTTC.

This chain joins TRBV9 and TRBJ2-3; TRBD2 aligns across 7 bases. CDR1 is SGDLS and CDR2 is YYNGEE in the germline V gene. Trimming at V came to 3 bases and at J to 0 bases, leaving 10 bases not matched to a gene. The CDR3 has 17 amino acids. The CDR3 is CASSAQPLAASTDTQYF. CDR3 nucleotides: TGTGCCAGCAGCGCCCAACCCCTAGCGGCTAGCACAGATACGCAGTATTTT.

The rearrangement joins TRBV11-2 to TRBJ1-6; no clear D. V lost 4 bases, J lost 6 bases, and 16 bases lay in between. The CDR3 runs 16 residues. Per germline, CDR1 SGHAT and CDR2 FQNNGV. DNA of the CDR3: TGTGCCAGCAGCTCGGGATCGGACCCCTCTAATTCACCCCTCCACTTT. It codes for CASSSGSDPSNSPLHF.

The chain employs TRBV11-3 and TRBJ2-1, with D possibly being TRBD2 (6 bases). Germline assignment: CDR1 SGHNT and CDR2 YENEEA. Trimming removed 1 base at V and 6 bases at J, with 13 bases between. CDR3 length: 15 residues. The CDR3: CASSLGGGVLNEQFF. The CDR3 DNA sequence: TGTGCCAGCAGCTTAGGTGGCGGGGTTCTCAATGAGCAGTTCTTC.

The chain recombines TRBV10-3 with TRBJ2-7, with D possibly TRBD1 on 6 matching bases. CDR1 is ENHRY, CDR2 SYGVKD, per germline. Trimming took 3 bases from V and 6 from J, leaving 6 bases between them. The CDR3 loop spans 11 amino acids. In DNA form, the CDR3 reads TGTGCCATCAGTGACAGGGGCGAGCAGTACTTC. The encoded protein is CAISDRGEQYF.

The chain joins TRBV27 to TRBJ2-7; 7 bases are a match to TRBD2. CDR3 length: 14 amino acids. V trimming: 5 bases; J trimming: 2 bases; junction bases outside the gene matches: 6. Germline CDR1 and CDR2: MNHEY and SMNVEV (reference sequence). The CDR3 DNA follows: TGTGCCAGCAGTGCCTGGGGGGGAACCTACGAGCAGTACTTC. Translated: CASSAWGGTYEQYF.

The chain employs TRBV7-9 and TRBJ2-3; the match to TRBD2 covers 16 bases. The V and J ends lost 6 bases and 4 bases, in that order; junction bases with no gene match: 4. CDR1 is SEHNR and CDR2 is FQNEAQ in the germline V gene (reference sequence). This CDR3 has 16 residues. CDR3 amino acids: CASSLGLAGGADTQYF. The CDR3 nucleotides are TGTGCCAGCAGTTTGGGACTAGCGGGAGGGGCAGATACGCAGTATTTT.

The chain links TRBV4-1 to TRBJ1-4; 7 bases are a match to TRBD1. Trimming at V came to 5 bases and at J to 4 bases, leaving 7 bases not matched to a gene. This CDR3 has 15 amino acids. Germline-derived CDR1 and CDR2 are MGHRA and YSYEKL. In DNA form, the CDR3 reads TGCGCCAGCAGCTTCTACGGGACAGTTAATGAAAAACTGTTTTTT. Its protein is CASSFYGTVNEKLFF.

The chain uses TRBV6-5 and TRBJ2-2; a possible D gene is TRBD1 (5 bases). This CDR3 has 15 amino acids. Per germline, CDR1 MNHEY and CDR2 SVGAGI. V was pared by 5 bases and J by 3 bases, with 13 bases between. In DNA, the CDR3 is TGTGCCAGCAGTCTTTTAGACAGCTACACCGGGGAGCTGTTTTTT. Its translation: CASSLLDSYTGELFF.

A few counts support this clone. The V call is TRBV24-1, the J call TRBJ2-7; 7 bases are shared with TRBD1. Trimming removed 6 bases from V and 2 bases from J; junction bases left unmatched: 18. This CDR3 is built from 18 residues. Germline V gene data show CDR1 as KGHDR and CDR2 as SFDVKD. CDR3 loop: CATSRGGGQGWIPYEQYF. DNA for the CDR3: TGTGCCACCAGTCGAGGGGGCGGTCAGGGGTGGATCCCCTACGAGCAGTACTTC.

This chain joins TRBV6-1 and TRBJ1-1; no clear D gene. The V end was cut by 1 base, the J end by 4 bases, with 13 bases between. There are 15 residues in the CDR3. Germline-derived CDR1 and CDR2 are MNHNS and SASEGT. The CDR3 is CASSEVTRVPTEAFF. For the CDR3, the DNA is TGTGCCAGCAGTGAAGTTACACGGGTTCCCACTGAAGCTTTCTTT.

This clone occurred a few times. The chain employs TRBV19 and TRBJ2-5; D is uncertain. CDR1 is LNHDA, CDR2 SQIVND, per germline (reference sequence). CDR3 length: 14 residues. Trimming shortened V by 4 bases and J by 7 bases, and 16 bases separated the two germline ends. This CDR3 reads CASSTHGGVGTQYF. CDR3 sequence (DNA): TGTGCCAGTAGTACCCACGGCGGAGTGGGGACCCAGTACTTC.

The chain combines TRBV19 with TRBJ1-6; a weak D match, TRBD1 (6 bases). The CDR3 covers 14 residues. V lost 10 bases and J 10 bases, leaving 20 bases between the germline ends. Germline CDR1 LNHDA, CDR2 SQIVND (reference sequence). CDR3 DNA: TGTGCCACCCAACGATCGACAGGCGCCTCACCCCTCCACTTT. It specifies CATQRSTGASPLHF.